A selection of T cell receptor beta chains follows, all from one sample in a study of technical replicates of blood from a handful of donors. Data came from immunoSEQ multiplex PCR; TCRdb stores just in-frame clones and leaves some out. Here the sample spans roughly 85,000 clones, approximately 95% being singletons. The sample consisted of T cells isolated from PBMCs. Receptor source: a human donor in good health. Each CDR3 is given with its conserved first and last residue. The order of the fields is D gene, V gene, clone size, J gene, CDR3 DNA, CDR3 protein. D genes are given only for firm matches. Clone sizes are given selectively: once, few, many, or a class where the clone is expanded.

d_call: NA
v_call: TRBV19
clone_size: NA
j_call: TRBJ2-7
cdr3_nt: TGTGCCAGTAGTATAATAGTTAATTACGAGCAGTACTTC
cdr3_aa: CASSIIVNYEQYF

d_call: TRBD1
v_call: TRBV7-9
clone_size: NA
j_call: TRBJ1-5
cdr3_nt: TGTGCCAGCAGCAACCTGACAGGGGGCCCCTATCAGCCCCAGCATTTT
cdr3_aa: CASSNLTGGPYQPQHF

d_call: TRBD2
v_call: TRBV5-6
clone_size: NA
j_call: TRBJ2-7
cdr3_nt: TGTGCCAGCAGCTCACTAGCGGCCCCCTACGAGCAGTACTTC
cdr3_aa: CASSSLAAPYEQYF

d_call: TRBD1
v_call: TRBV5-1
clone_size: NA
j_call: TRBJ1-1
cdr3_nt: TGCGCCAGCAGCTTGGGACAGGGCGGTGAAGCTTTCTTT
cdr3_aa: CASSLGQGGEAFF

d_call: NA
v_call: TRBV14
clone_size: NA
j_call: TRBJ2-7
cdr3_nt: TGTGCCAGCAGCCAGAGAGGCTTTTACGAGCAGTACTTC
cdr3_aa: CASSQRGFYEQYF

d_call: NA
v_call: TRBV7-9
clone_size: once
j_call: TRBJ1-1
cdr3_nt: TGTGCCAGCAGCCAACCCGGACAGAAGAACACTGAAGCTTTCTTT
cdr3_aa: CASSQPGQKNTEAFF

d_call: NA
v_call: TRBV6-6
clone_size: NA
j_call: TRBJ2-2
cdr3_nt: TGTGCCAGCACCCTAGGAGATTCCGGGGAGCTGTTTTTT
cdr3_aa: CASTLGDSGELFF

d_call: TRBD1
v_call: TRBV5-6
clone_size: NA
j_call: TRBJ1-2
cdr3_nt: TGTGCCAGCAGAGTTCAAGTCCGGGACAGCGCCTATGGCTACACCTTC
cdr3_aa: CASRVQVRDSAYGYTF

d_call: TRBD2
v_call: TRBV27
clone_size: once
j_call: TRBJ2-7
cdr3_nt: TGTGCCAGCAGTATCACTAGCGGGATTATCGAGCAGTACTTC
cdr3_aa: CASSITSGIIEQYF

d_call: TRBD1
v_call: TRBV10-1
clone_size: NA
j_call: TRBJ1-6
cdr3_nt: TGCGCCAGCAGTGAGTCGCACAGGGGGAATTCACCCCTCCACTTT
cdr3_aa: CASSESHRGNSPLHF

d_call: NA
v_call: TRBV9
clone_size: few
j_call: TRBJ1-3
cdr3_nt: TGTGCCAGCAGCCCACAAACAGGCCGCTCTGGAAACACCATATATTTT
cdr3_aa: CASSPQTGRSGNTIYF

d_call: NA
v_call: TRBV29-1
clone_size: once
j_call: TRBJ2-2
cdr3_nt: TGCAGCGTTGTTACGGTTGAGAACACCGGGGAGCTGTTTTTT
cdr3_aa: CSVVTVENTGELFF

d_call: TRBD1
v_call: TRBV12-5
clone_size: NA
j_call: TRBJ2-7
cdr3_nt: TGTGCTAGTGGTCCCGGGACAGGGTTCCGCGAGCAGTACTTC
cdr3_aa: CASGPGTGFREQYF

d_call: TRBD1
v_call: TRBV5-1
clone_size: NA
j_call: TRBJ2-1
cdr3_nt: TGCGCCAGCAGCCTATACGGACAGGGGGCTAACAATGAGCAGTTCTTC
cdr3_aa: CASSLYGQGANNEQFF

d_call: NA
v_call: TRBV2
clone_size: NA
j_call: TRBJ1-5
cdr3_nt: TGTGCCAGCAGACGTCGCTGGGGGGACAATCAGCCCCAGCATTTT
cdr3_aa: CASRRRWGDNQPQHF

d_call: TRBD1
v_call: TRBV2
clone_size: once
j_call: TRBJ1-2
cdr3_nt: TGTGCCAGCAGTGTAGAGACAGGGAGAGCTAACTATGGCTACACCTTC
cdr3_aa: CASSVETGRANYGYTF

d_call: NA
v_call: TRBV7-8
clone_size: NA
j_call: TRBJ2-3
cdr3_nt: TGTGCCAGCAGCGTGGACTTGGGTACGCAGTATTTT
cdr3_aa: CASSVDLGTQYF

d_call: TRBD1
v_call: TRBV7-3
clone_size: NA
j_call: TRBJ2-1
cdr3_nt: TGTGCCAGCAGCTTAATCCAGGGGGCGTGTGAGCAGTTCTTC
cdr3_aa: CASSLIQGACEQFF

d_call: TRBD1
v_call: TRBV2
clone_size: NA
j_call: TRBJ1-1
cdr3_nt: TGTGCCAGCAGAGGTTTAGGGACAGACCGTCGGACAGGACGTACGAACACTGAAGCTTTCTTT
cdr3_aa: CASRGLGTDRRTGRTNTEAFF

d_call: TRBD2
v_call: TRBV7-2
clone_size: NA
j_call: TRBJ2-1
cdr3_nt: TGTGCCAGCAGCTTAGATGGTAGCGGGGGGGCAAGGGAGCAGTTCTTC
cdr3_aa: CASSLDGSGGAREQFF

d_call: NA
v_call: TRBV19
clone_size: NA
j_call: TRBJ1-1
cdr3_nt: TGTGCCAGTAAACTTCTCCAGGGGCTTGGGACTGAAGCTTTCTTT
cdr3_aa: CASKLLQGLGTEAFF

d_call: NA
v_call: TRBV7-6
clone_size: NA
j_call: TRBJ1-1
cdr3_nt: TGTGCCAGCAGCTTAGCAGGGGGAGGGACTGAAGCTTTCTTT
cdr3_aa: CASSLAGGGTEAFF

d_call: TRBD1
v_call: TRBV28
clone_size: NA
j_call: TRBJ1-2
cdr3_nt: TGTGCCAGCAGTTTACGGTGGACAGGGGGCGCTCACTATGGCTACACCTTC
cdr3_aa: CASSLRWTGGAHYGYTF

d_call: NA
v_call: TRBV5-1
clone_size: once
j_call: TRBJ2-1
cdr3_nt: TGCGCCAGCGCCGAAACTAGACATGAGCAGTTCTTC
cdr3_aa: CASAETRHEQFF

d_call: NA
v_call: TRBV7-9
clone_size: NA
j_call: TRBJ2-3
cdr3_nt: TGTGCCAGCAGCTTAGCGCTGATTAGCGAAAGCACAGATACGCAGTATTTT
cdr3_aa: CASSLALISESTDTQYF

d_call: NA
v_call: TRBV6-5
clone_size: once
j_call: TRBJ2-7
cdr3_nt: TGTGCCAGCAGTTACCGGGTAGACCCCCTCTACGAGCAGTACTTC
cdr3_aa: CASSYRVDPLYEQYF

d_call: TRBD1
v_call: TRBV7-9
clone_size: NA
j_call: TRBJ1-4
cdr3_nt: TGTGCCAGCAGCTCTGCCGGACAGGGTCTTGGTGAAAAACTGTTTTTT
cdr3_aa: CASSSAGQGLGEKLFF

d_call: NA
v_call: TRBV28
clone_size: NA
j_call: TRBJ1-5
cdr3_nt: TGTGCCAGCAGTTTCCATTCGGGGGGTAGCAATCAGCCCCAGCATTTT
cdr3_aa: CASSFHSGGSNQPQHF

d_call: TRBD1
v_call: TRBV2
clone_size: NA
j_call: TRBJ2-5
cdr3_nt: TGTGCCAGTGGACAGGGGGAAGAGACCCAGTACTTC
cdr3_aa: CASGQGEETQYF

d_call: TRBD1
v_call: TRBV2
clone_size: NA
j_call: TRBJ1-5
cdr3_nt: TGTGCCAGCACTCAGGGGGCGGTAGGTCAGCCCCAGCATTTT
cdr3_aa: CASTQGAVGQPQHF

d_call: TRBD2
v_call: TRBV29-1
clone_size: NA
j_call: TRBJ2-1
cdr3_nt: TGCAGCGTTGCTCGGACTAGCGGGAGGAATGAGCAGTTCTTC
cdr3_aa: CSVARTSGRNEQFF

d_call: TRBD1
v_call: TRBV27
clone_size: NA
j_call: TRBJ2-6
cdr3_nt: TGTGCCAGCAGCTTCGACAGGGCTGGGGCCAACGTCCTGACTTTC
cdr3_aa: CASSFDRAGANVLTF

d_call: NA
v_call: TRBV30
clone_size: NA
j_call: TRBJ1-5
cdr3_nt: TGTGCCTGGAGTGCACGAGGGCCCCAGCATTTT
cdr3_aa: CAWSARGPQHF

d_call: NA
v_call: TRBV4-1
clone_size: NA
j_call: TRBJ1-1
cdr3_nt: TGCGCCAGCAGCCCGACGGGGAACACTGAAGCTTTCTTT
cdr3_aa: CASSPTGNTEAFF

d_call: TRBD2
v_call: TRBV27
clone_size: NA
j_call: TRBJ2-3
cdr3_nt: TGTGCCAGCAGTTCTAGGACTAGCGGGGACTACACAGATACGCAGTATTTT
cdr3_aa: CASSSRTSGDYTDTQYF

d_call: NA
v_call: TRBV6-1
clone_size: once
j_call: TRBJ1-1
cdr3_nt: TGTGCCAGCAGTGAAGAGTTAGGGGTTACAGGGTACCACACTGAAGCTTTCTTT
cdr3_aa: CASSEELGVTGYHTEAFF

d_call: NA
v_call: TRBV27
clone_size: NA
j_call: TRBJ1-1
cdr3_nt: TGTGCCAGCAGTATCACTAGGGACACTGAAGCTTTCTTT
cdr3_aa: CASSITRDTEAFF

d_call: NA
v_call: TRBV29-1
clone_size: once
j_call: TRBJ2-7
cdr3_nt: TGCAGCGTTGAGGGGCAGGTCCGCTACGAGCAGTACTTC
cdr3_aa: CSVEGQVRYEQYF

d_call: TRBD1
v_call: TRBV5-1
clone_size: NA
j_call: TRBJ1-1
cdr3_nt: TGCGCCAGCAGAGCCATCCCGGGACAGGTGGCTGAAGCTTTCTTT
cdr3_aa: CASRAIPGQVAEAFF

d_call: TRBD2
v_call: TRBV9
clone_size: NA
j_call: TRBJ2-5
cdr3_nt: TGTGCCAGCAGCGTAGGTAGGCGGGGGTTGGAGACCCAGTACTTC
cdr3_aa: CASSVGRRGLETQYF

d_call: NA
v_call: TRBV7-9
clone_size: NA
j_call: TRBJ2-5
cdr3_nt: TGTGCCAGCAGCTTAGTGGGCGGGGTGACCCAGTACTTC
cdr3_aa: CASSLVGGVTQYF

d_call: NA
v_call: TRBV5-1
clone_size: NA
j_call: TRBJ2-7
cdr3_nt: TGCGCCAGCAGCTTGTTTGGACCCCGGGGAGGTTTCGAGCAGTACTTC
cdr3_aa: CASSLFGPRGGFEQYF

d_call: TRBD1
v_call: TRBV5-4
clone_size: once
j_call: TRBJ2-6
cdr3_nt: TGTGCCAGCAGCTCCGGGACAGCCTGGGCTGGGGCCAACGTCCTGACTTTC
cdr3_aa: CASSSGTAWAGANVLTF

d_call: NA
v_call: TRBV10-2
clone_size: NA
j_call: TRBJ1-2
cdr3_nt: TGCGCCAGCAGTGAGAACAGGTTTGGCTACACCTTC
cdr3_aa: CASSENRFGYTF

d_call: NA
v_call: TRBV5-1
clone_size: NA
j_call: TRBJ2-2
cdr3_nt: TGCGCCAGCAGCTTGGCCCCGACAGGAAAAAACACCGGGGAGCTGTTTTTT
cdr3_aa: CASSLAPTGKNTGELFF

d_call: TRBD1
v_call: TRBV6-5
clone_size: NA
j_call: TRBJ2-7
cdr3_nt: TGTGCCAGCAGTTACGGGACAGGGTCAGGCGAGCAGTACTTC
cdr3_aa: CASSYGTGSGEQYF

d_call: TRBD1
v_call: TRBV6-5
clone_size: NA
j_call: TRBJ2-7
cdr3_nt: TGTGCCAGCAGCCCCGGATGGGACAGCTCCTACGAGCAGTACTTC
cdr3_aa: CASSPGWDSSYEQYF

d_call: TRBD1
v_call: TRBV6-5
clone_size: NA
j_call: TRBJ2-3
cdr3_nt: TGTGCCAGCAGGCAGACAGGGGGAGGCACAGATACGCAGTATTTT
cdr3_aa: CASRQTGGGTDTQYF

d_call: NA
v_call: TRBV6-5
clone_size: few
j_call: TRBJ1-1
cdr3_nt: TGTGCCAGCAGTTACGCAGGGGTCATGAACACTGAAGCTTTCTTT
cdr3_aa: CASSYAGVMNTEAFF

d_call: NA
v_call: TRBV11-2
clone_size: NA
j_call: TRBJ1-6
cdr3_nt: TGTGCCAGCAGCTTACAGACTCAAGATAATTCACCCCTCCACTTT
cdr3_aa: CASSLQTQDNSPLHF

d_call: TRBD2
v_call: TRBV27
clone_size: once
j_call: TRBJ2-7
cdr3_nt: TGTGCCAGCAGTCCTCCGGGGACTAGCCGGGTCTACGAGCAGTACTTC
cdr3_aa: CASSPPGTSRVYEQYF

d_call: NA
v_call: TRBV6-1
clone_size: NA
j_call: TRBJ1-1
cdr3_nt: TGTGCCATTGGACAGTTGAACACTGAAGCTTTCTTT
cdr3_aa: CAIGQLNTEAFF